This is a list of T cell receptor beta chains from one sample in a study of CD8 T cells in ankylosing spondylitis. Using its own MiXCR run on the 5' RACE reads, TCRdb lists one record per CDR3 protein. This repertoire shows around 430,000 distinct CDR3 sequences, roughly 15% found once; its top ten account for approximately 0.97%. Sequencing was done on a sample of blood, either unsorted or a sorted T cell fraction (not recorded which). The receptors were gathered from a male donor with ankylosing spondylitis. Each CDR3 is given with its conserved first and last residue. The listing skips clone size in some rows; elsewhere it reads once, few, many or a size class.

V,size,J,CDR3
TRBV12-3/TRBV12-4,.,TRBJ2-7,CASRIEGGYEQYF
TRBV29-1,few,TRBJ2-1,CSAQTGSSYNEQFF
TRBV12-3/TRBV12-4,.,TRBJ1-5,CASSPTAAGVQPQHF
TRBV20-1,.,TRBJ2-3,CSAKGWGGTDTQYF
TRBV30,few,TRBJ1-1,CAWSRRQGEAFF
TRBV11-2,many,TRBJ2-7,CASSLGSGEQYF
TRBV11-1,few,TRBJ2-3,CASSLSLSDTQYF
TRBV7-3,many,TRBJ2-3,CASSLQGPTDTQYF
TRBV5-1,many,TRBJ2-7,CASSLSSQGPYEQYF
TRBV20-1,few,TRBJ2-1,CSARDARTGGSEQFF
TRBV10-3,.,TRBJ2-3,CAISARGEFTDTQYF
TRBV24-1,few,TRBJ2-1,CATSESGLAGSYNEQFF
TRBV6-5,few,TRBJ1-2,CASSYGTGPYGYTF
TRBV5-1,many,TRBJ1-5,CASSLEGEGNQPQHF
TRBV12-3/TRBV12-4,few,TRBJ1-5,CASSLFGGPNQPQHF
TRBV19,.,TRBJ1-2,CASSPGLQGGYTF
TRBV30,.,TRBJ1-2,CAWSSGLSNYGYTF
TRBV3-1,once,TRBJ1-6,CASRKTDSSYNSPLHF
TRBV9,many,TRBJ2-4,CASSVGSQAKNIQYF
TRBV30,once,TRBJ2-1,CAWSVNVVSYNEQFF
TRBV3-1,.,TRBJ2-3,CASSRRLTSGGADTQYF
TRBV3-1,.,TRBJ1-2,CASSQEAGRGGYTF
TRBV20-1,once,TRBJ2-3,CSASSSGRGRWASTDTQYF
TRBV20-1,many,TRBJ2-7,CSALGQNEQYF
TRBV19,.,TRBJ2-1,CASSRRQGYNNEQFF
TRBV7-9,many,TRBJ1-1,CASSLVANTEAFF
TRBV25-1,.,TRBJ1-2,CASTKGGSLDGYTF
TRBV11-2,.,TRBJ2-2,CASSKRGGNYANTGELFF
TRBV6-1,many,TRBJ1-1,CASCEAMNTEAFF
TRBV20-1,.,TRBJ2-1,CSALAGGHLYNEQFF
TRBV5-1,.,TRBJ2-3,CASNSQGESTDTQYF